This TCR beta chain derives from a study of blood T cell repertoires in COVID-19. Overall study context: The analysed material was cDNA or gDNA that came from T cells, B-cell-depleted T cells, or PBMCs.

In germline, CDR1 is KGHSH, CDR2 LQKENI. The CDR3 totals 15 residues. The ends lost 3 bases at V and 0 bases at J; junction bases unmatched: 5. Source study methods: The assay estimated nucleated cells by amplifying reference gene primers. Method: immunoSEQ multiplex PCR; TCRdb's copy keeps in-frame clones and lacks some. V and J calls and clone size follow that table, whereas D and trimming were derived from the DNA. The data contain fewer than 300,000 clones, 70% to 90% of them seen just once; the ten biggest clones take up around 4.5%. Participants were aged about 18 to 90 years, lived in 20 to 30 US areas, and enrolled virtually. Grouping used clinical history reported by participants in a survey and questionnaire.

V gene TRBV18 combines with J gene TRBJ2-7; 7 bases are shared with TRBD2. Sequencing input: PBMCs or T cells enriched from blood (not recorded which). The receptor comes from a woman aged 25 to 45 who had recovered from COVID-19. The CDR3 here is CASSPDPGGSYEQYF. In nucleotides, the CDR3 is TGTGCCAGCTCACCCGACCCGGGGGGCTCCTACGAGCAGTACTTC.